A single sample gave rise to the 11 T cell receptor beta chains below, sequenced in a study of CD8+CD57+ T cells in acquired aplastic anemia (dated 2018 in TCRdb). The sample was run on an Illumina HiSeq 2000. Profiling of TCR beta VDJ combinations and CDR3 sequences used genomic DNA as the template. TCRdb passed the public sequencing reads through fastp at Q25 and MiXCR, retaining productive beta sequences. Each CDR3 protein appears once, grouped with its most common genes and DNA. Here the sample has 80,000 or so distinct CDR3 sequences; under 80% occur a single time. The ten largest clones take up approximately 81% of the sample. Flow cytometry had shown CD8+CD57+ cell expansion in the patients selected for sequencing. The sequencing sample was made of sorted CD4+, CD8+, or CD8+CD57+ T cells (not recorded which) from PBMCs. The receptors were gathered from a human donor with aplastic anemia.

This rearrangement joins TRBV24-1 to TRBJ2-5, with a weak D call TRBD2 (7 bases). Germline-derived CDR1 and CDR2 are KGHDR and SFDVKD. CDR3 length: 13 residues. V gave up 5 bases and J gave up 5 bases, with 11 bases separating them. CDR3 DNA: TGTGCCACCAGTGTTGGGGGGGGCGAGACCCAGTACTTC. Protein product: CATSVGGGETQYF.

V gene TRBV9 combines with J gene TRBJ1-4; possibly TRBD1 for D (6 bases). The CDR3 totals 13 residues. V was shortened by 4 bases and J by 12 bases, with 16 bases between the two germline ends. Germline V gives CDR1 SGDLS, CDR2 YYNGEE. The CDR3 DNA is TGTGCCAGCAGCACCGGCGGGGAGGGGGAACTGTTTTTT. As protein: CASSTGGEGELFF.

The rearrangement links TRBV14 to TRBJ2-2, with a tentative D call TRBD2 (5 bases). Germline loops: CDR1 SGHDN, CDR2 FVKESK. Trimming left V 0 bases short and J 7 bases short, with 12 bases between. The CDR3 is 15 residues long. CDR3 bases: TGTGCCAGCAGCCAAGAGCTCCTAGCTGGCGGGGAGCTGTTTTTT. Protein: CASSQELLAGGELFF.

The chain employs TRBV29-1 and TRBJ2-5; no clear D gene. Trimming took off 5 bases at V and 5 bases at J, with 12 bases between the two ends. Germline CDR1 and CDR2: SQVTM and ANQGSEA. The CDR3 has 12 amino acids. Here the CDR3 DNA reads TGCAGCGTTAGGTTGGCGGTTGAGACCCAGTACTTC. This gives the protein CSVRLAVETQYF.

The chain carries TRBV25-1 and TRBJ1-1, with D perhaps TRBD1 (5 bases). The CDR3 spans 14 residues. Trimming took 8 bases from V and 1 from J, leaving 14 bases between them. Germline assignment: CDR1 MGHDK and CDR2 SYGVNS. The CDR3 protein is CASSEGRANTEAFF. The CDR3 DNA sequence: TGTGCCAGCTCTGAGGGGAGGGCGAACACTGAAGCTTTCTTT.

V and J are TRBV9 and TRBJ1-6; D unclear. Germline V gene data show CDR1 as SGDLS and CDR2 as YYNGEE. The CDR3 is 14 amino acids. Trimming took 0 bases from V and 6 from J, leaving 7 bases between them. CDR3 nucleotides: TGTGCCAGCAGCGTAGGTCGGACTAATTCACCCCTCCACTTT. This translates into CASSVGRTNSPLHF.

The V and J genes are TRBV20-1 and TRBJ2-1; TRBD2 aligns across 7 bases. This CDR3 comprises 14 residues. The V segment lost 4 bases and the J segment 2 bases; nucleotides outside the gene matches: 5. The V gene's germline CDR1 is DFQATT and CDR2 SNEGSKA (reference sequence). The CDR3 protein is CSAKTGGPYNEQFF. Written as DNA, the CDR3 is TGCAGTGCTAAGACGGGAGGACCCTACAATGAGCAGTTCTTC.

At least ten counts were recorded for this clonotype. In DNA form, the CDR3 reads TGTGCCAGCAGTGAAGGTGACGGGGCCCGATACTTGGGAGTGGAGACCCAGTACTTC. This sequence encodes CASSEGDGARYLGVETQYF. The chain joins TRBV2 to TRBJ2-5; either TRBD1 or TRBD2 may supply D (5 bases each). This CDR3 has 19 residues. The germline V gene has CDR1 SNHLY and CDR2 FYNNEI. Trimming left V 1 base short and J 5 bases short, with 26 bases between.

The genes are TRBV9 and TRBJ2-5; D not certain. Germline lookup yields CDR1 SGDLS and CDR2 YYNGEE. The V and J ends lost 0 bases and 3 bases respectively, with 9 bases between them. The CDR3 spans 14 residues. DNA of the CDR3: TGTGCCAGCAGCGTAGTCCCTAGAAAAGAGACCCAGTACTTC. Translation gives CASSVVPRKETQYF.

The gene calls are TRBV5-4 and TRBJ2-7; 7 bases are a match to TRBD1. From germline, CDR1 is SGHNT and CDR2 YYREEE (reference sequence). V gave up 2 bases and J gave up 5 bases; unmatched junction bases: 7. This CDR3 is built from 14 residues. CDR3 protein: CASSFRGQSHEQYF. CDR3 nucleotides: TGTGCCAGCAGCTTTAGGGGACAGTCCCACGAGCAGTACTTC. The whole variable domain, remainder taken from reference TRBV5-4 and TRBJ2-7, is ETGVTQSPTHLIKTRGQQVTLRCSSQSGHNTVSWYQQALGQGPQFIFQYYREEENGRGNFPPRFSGLQFPNYSSELNVNALELDDSALYLCASSFRGQSHEQYFGPGTRLTVT.

This clonotype showed up just a few times. The chain links TRBV20-1 to TRBJ2-7, with D maybe TRBD2 (5 bases). The germline V gene encodes CDR1 DFQATT and CDR2 SNEGSKA (reference sequence). V was clipped by 1 base and J by 7 bases, with 23 bases between them. The CDR3 has 16 amino acids. The chain's CDR3 is CSARGEGSSEVGEQYF. CDR3 bases: TGCAGTGCTAGAGGTGAGGGTAGCTCCGAAGTTGGGGAGCAGTACTTC.